These 10 T cell receptor beta chains share one sample of origin, sequenced in a study of T cell changes during pregnancy in multiple sclerosis. TCRdb's copy holds only in-frame clones and misses some; the assay was immunoSEQ multiplex PCR. The data show 50,000 to 55,000 clones, around 90% seen once. The sequences come from CD4+ T cells from peripheral blood mononuclear cells, collected after pregnancy. These receptors all stem from a female donor with multiple sclerosis, enrolled in a pregnancy study.

The chain uses TRBV7-7 and TRBJ2-2; TRBD2 is a possible D gene (5 bases). The germline CDR1 and CDR2 sequences are SSHAT and FNYEAQ (reference sequence). V was pared by 5 bases and J by 4 bases, with 11 bases between. The CDR3 is 14 amino acids. The CDR3 reads CASSTARGTGELFF. CDR3 coding DNA: TGTGCCAGCAGCACCGCCCGGGGCACCGGGGAGCTGTTTTTT. The full variable domain, its missing parts supplied by reference TRBV7-7 and TRBJ2-2, is GAGVSQSPRYKVTKRGQDVTLRCDPISSHATLYWYQQALGQGPEFLTYFNYEAQPDKSGLPSDRFSAERPEGSISTLTIQRTEQRDSAMYRCASSTARGTGELFFGEGSRLTVL.

This clone was recorded only once. J is TRBJ2-3 and V is TRBV5-1; D is possibly TRBD1 (7 bases). Per germline, CDR1 SGHRS and CDR2 YFSETQ. This CDR3 is 15 amino acids long. Trimming shortened V by 1 base and J by 6 bases, and 15 bases separated the two germline ends. The chain's CDR3 is CASSLIPAGGDTQYF. CDR3 nucleotides: TGCGCCAGCAGCTTGATCCCGGCAGGGGGGGATACGCAGTATTTT. The full variable domain, rest sourced from reference TRBV5-1 and TRBJ2-3, is KAGVTQTPRYLIKTRGQQVTLSCSPISGHRSVSWYQQTPGQGLQFLFEYFSETQRNKGNFPGRFSGRQFSNSRSEMNVSTLELGDSALYLCASSLIPAGGDTQYFGPGTRLTVL.

CDR3 residues: CASSSVSEQYF. The CDR3 DNA reads TGCGCCAGCAGTTCTGTTTCCGAGCAGTACTTC. This rearrangement joins TRBV10-2 to TRBJ2-7; D uncertain. The V gene's germline CDR1 is WSHSY and CDR2 SAAADI. The CDR3 runs to 11 residues. V was cut by 5 bases and J by 6 bases, with 8 bases left in between.

The chain has TRBV6-6 and TRBJ2-4, with D maybe TRBD2 (5 bases). Germline-derived CDR1 and CDR2 are MNHNY and SVGAGI (reference sequence). CDR3 size: 16 residues. The V gene lost 0 bases and the J gene lost 4 bases, with 13 bases spanning the gap. The CDR3 is CASSYSTLGGKNIQYF. In DNA, the CDR3 is TGTGCCAGCAGTTACTCGACCCTTGGCGGGAAAAACATTCAGTACTTC.

V gene TRBV5-1 combines with J gene TRBJ2-5; 11 bases map to TRBD1. The CDR3 is made up of 15 amino acids. In germline, CDR1 is SGHRS, CDR2 YFSETQ. Trimming took 4 bases from V and 2 from J; bases not matched to a gene: 4. CDR3 loop: CASSHGTGGQETQYF. The CDR3 DNA is TGCGCCAGCAGCCACGGGACAGGGGGTCAAGAGACCCAGTACTTC.

The rearrangement uses TRBV29-1 and TRBJ1-1; the D gene is possibly TRBD1 (5 bases). The V gene lost 6 bases and the J gene lost 0 bases, with 11 bases spanning the gap. Germline CDR1 reads SQVTM; CDR2 reads ANQGSEA. This CDR3 region has 13 residues. The CDR3 sequence: CSVTRQMNTEAFF. CDR3 DNA: TGCAGCGTCACCCGACAGATGAACACTGAAGCTTTCTTT.

This clone was detected only once. This rearrangement joins TRBV4-2 to TRBJ1-2; 7 nucleotides match TRBD1. Germline V gene data show CDR1 as LGHNA and CDR2 as YNFKEQ. The length of the CDR3 is 16 residues. V was pared by 1 base and J by 4 bases, with 9 bases of the junction left unmatched. CDR3 protein: CASSQVFGQEGYGYTF. The CDR3 coding sequence is TGTGCCAGCAGCCAAGTCTTCGGACAGGAAGGCTATGGCTACACCTTC.

The chain carries TRBV7-6 and TRBJ2-7; the match to TRBD2 covers 12 bases. This CDR3 region has 16 residues. The V segment lost 5 bases and the J segment 6 bases; nucleotides outside the gene matches: 11. Looked up from germline, CDR1 is SGHVS and CDR2 is FNYEAQ. CDR3 DNA sequence: TGTGCCAGCAGCGCGATTCTAGCGGGAGGGCCGGCCGAGCAGTACTTC. This sequence encodes CASSAILAGGPAEQYF.

V and J are TRBV28 and TRBJ2-1; the D gene is possibly TRBD1 (5 bases). The germline V gene has CDR1 MDHEN and CDR2 SYDVKM. The CDR3 is made up of 15 amino acids. V lost 6 bases and J 9 bases, leaving 21 bases between the germline ends. The CDR3, as DNA: TGTGCCAGCAGCCTCCAGGGTGGACGACATGGTGAGCAGTTCTTC. Translating gives CASSLQGGRHGEQFF.

The chain couples TRBV18 to TRBJ1-1; TRBD1 matches at 7 bases. Germline CDR1 and CDR2: KGHSH and LQKENI. The V segment lost 4 bases and the J segment 1 base; nucleotides outside the gene matches: 3. The CDR3 spans 14 residues. The CDR3 DNA sequence: TGTGCCAGCTCACGGGACAGAAAGAACACTGAAGCTTTCTTT. Translating gives CASSRDRKNTEAFF. The entire variable domain, with the rest obtained from reference TRBV18 and TRBJ1-1, is as follows: NAGVMQNPRHLVRRRGQEARLRCSPMKGHSHVYWYRQLPEEGLKFMVYLQKENIIDESGMPKERFSAEFPKEGPSILRIQQVVRGDSAAYFCASSRDRKNTEAFFGQGTRLTVV.